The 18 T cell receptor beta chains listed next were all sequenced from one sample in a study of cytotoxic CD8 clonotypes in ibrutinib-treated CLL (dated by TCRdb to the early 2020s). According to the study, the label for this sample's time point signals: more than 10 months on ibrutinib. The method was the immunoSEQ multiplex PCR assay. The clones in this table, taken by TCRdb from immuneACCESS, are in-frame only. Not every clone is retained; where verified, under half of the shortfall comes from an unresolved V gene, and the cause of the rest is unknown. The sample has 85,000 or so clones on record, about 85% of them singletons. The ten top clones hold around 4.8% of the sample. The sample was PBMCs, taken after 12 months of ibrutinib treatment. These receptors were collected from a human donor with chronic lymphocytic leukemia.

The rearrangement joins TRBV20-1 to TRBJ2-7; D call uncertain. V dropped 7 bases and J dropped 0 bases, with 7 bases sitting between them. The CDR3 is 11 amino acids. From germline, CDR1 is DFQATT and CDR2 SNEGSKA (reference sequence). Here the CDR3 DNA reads TGCAGTGGTGGTGACTCCTACGAGCAGTACTTC. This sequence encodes CSGGDSYEQYF.

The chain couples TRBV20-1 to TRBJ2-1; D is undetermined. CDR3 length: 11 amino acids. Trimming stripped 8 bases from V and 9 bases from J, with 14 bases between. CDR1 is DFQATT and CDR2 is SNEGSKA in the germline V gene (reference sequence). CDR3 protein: CSLHRVLEQFF. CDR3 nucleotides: TGCAGTTTACACCGTGTCCTTGAGCAGTTCTTC.

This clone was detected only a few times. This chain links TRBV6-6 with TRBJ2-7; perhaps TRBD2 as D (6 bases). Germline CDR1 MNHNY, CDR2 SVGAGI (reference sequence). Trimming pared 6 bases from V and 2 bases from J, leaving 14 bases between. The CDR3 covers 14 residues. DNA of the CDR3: TGTGCCAGCAGGTTGTCGGGGGTCACCTACGAGCAGTACTTC. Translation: CASRLSGVTYEQYF.

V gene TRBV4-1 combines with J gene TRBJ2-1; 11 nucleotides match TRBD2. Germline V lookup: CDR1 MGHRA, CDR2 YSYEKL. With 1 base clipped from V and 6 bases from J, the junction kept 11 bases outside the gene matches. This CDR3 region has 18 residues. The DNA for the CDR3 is TGCGCCAGCAGCCAAGTGGACATGGGGCTAGCGGGAGGCAATGAGCAGTTCTTC. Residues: CASSQVDMGLAGGNEQFF.

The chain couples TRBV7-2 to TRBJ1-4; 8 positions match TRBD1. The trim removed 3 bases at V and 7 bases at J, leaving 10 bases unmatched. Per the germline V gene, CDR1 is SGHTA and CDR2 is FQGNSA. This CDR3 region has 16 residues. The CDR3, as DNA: TGTGCCAGCAGCTTTTGGGGACCCACAGGGGGTGAAAAACTGTTTTTT. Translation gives CASSFWGPTGGEKLFF.

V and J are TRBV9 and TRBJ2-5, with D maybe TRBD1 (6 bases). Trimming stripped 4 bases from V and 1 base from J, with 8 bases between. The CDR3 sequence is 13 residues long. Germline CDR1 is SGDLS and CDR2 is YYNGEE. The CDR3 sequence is CASSPGAQETQYF. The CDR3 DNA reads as TGTGCCAGCAGCCCAGGGGCCCAAGAGACCCAGTACTTC.

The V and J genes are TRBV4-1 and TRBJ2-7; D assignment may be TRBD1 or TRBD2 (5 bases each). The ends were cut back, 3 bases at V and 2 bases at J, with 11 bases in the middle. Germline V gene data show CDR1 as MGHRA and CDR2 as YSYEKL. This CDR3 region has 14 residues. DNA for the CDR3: TGCGCCAGCAGCCATGGGGACCCTGCCTACGAGCAGTACTTC. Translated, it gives CASSHGDPAYEQYF.

The CDR3 sequence: CASSVEYTDTQYF. CDR3 bases: TGCGCCAGCAGCGTGGAGTACACAGATACGCAGTATTTT. The chain uses TRBV5-1 and TRBJ2-3; D is unclear. The length of the CDR3 is 13 residues. The germline V gene has CDR1 SGHRS and CDR2 YFSETQ. V lost 4 bases to trimming and J lost 2 bases, with 8 bases between them.

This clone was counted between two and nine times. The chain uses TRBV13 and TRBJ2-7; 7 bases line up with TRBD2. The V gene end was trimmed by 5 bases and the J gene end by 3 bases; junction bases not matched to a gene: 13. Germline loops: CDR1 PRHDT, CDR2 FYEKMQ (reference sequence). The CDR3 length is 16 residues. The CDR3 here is CASSASGGLGIYEQYF. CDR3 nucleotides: TGTGCCAGCAGCGCTAGCGGTGGGCTGGGGATCTACGAGCAGTACTTC.

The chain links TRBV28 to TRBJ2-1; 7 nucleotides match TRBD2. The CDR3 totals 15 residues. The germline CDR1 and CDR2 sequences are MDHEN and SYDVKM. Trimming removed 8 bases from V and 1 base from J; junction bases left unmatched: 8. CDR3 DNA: TGTGCCAGCCCCCCAGGACTAGGTTCCTACAATGAGCAGTTCTTC. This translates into CASPPGLGSYNEQFF.

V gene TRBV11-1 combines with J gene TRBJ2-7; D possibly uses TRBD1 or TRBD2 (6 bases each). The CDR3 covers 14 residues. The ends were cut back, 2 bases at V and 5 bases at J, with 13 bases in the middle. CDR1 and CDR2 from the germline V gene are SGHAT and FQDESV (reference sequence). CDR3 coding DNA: TGTGCCAGCAGCTTATTTGGGGGGCGCAACGAGCAGTACTTC. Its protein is CASSLFGGRNEQYF.

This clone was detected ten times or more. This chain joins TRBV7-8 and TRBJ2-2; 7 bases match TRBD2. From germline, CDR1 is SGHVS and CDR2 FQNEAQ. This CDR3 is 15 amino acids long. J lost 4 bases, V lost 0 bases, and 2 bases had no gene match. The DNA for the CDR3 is TGTGCCAGCAGCTTAGCGGGGGAGGGCACCGGGGAGCTGTTTTTT. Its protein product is CASSLAGEGTGELFF.

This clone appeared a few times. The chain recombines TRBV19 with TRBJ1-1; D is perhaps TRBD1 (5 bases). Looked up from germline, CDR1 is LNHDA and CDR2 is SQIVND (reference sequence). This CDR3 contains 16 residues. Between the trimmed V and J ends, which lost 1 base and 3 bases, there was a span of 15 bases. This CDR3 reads CASSIGDGQMDTEAFF. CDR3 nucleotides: TGTGCCAGTAGTATAGGGGACGGCCAAATGGACACTGAAGCTTTCTTT.

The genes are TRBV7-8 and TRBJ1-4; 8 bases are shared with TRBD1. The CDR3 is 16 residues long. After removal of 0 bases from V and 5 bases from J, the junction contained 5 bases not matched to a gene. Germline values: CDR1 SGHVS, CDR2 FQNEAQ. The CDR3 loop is CASSLAGQGGNEKLFF. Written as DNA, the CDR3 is TGTGCCAGCAGCTTAGCCGGACAGGGTGGGAATGAAAAACTGTTTTTT.

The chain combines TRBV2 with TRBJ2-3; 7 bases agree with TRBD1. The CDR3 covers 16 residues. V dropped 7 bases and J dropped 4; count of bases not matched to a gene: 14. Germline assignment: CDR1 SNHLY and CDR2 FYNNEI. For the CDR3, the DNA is TGTGCCAGCAAGCCCCCTCCAGGGGGTGTCGCAGATACGCAGTATTTT. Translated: CASKPPPGGVADTQYF.

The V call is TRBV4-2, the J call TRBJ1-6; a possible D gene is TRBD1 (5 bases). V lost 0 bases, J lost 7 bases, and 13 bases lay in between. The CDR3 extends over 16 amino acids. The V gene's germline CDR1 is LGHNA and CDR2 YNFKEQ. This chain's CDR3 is CASSQDLGQPNSPLHF. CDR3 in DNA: TGTGCCAGCAGCCAAGATCTGGGGCAACCCAATTCACCCCTCCACTTT.

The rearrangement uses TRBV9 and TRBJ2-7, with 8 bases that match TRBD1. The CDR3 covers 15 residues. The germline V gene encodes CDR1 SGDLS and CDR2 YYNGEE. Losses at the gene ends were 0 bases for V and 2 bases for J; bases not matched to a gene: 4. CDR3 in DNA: TGTGCCAGCAGCGTAGGGACAGGGAGCCCCTACGAGCAGTACTTC. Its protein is CASSVGTGSPYEQYF.

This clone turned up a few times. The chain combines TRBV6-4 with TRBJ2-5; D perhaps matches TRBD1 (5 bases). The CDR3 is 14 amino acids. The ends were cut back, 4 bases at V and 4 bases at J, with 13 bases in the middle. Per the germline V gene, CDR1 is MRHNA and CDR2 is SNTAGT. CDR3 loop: CASSASGSGETQYF. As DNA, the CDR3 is TGTGCCAGCAGTGCGTCAGGGTCGGGAGAGACCCAGTACTTC.